These 9 T cell receptor beta chains share one sample of origin, sequenced in a study of shared clonotypes between healthy human individuals. Assay used: immunoSEQ multiplex PCR; TCRdb lists only in-frame clones, some missing. Of 2.3 million or so clones listed, over 85% are singletons. The sample taken for sequencing was naive CD4+ T cells from PBMCs. The subset was: CD45RA+ positively selected. The receptor source for this set is a man between 18 and 35 years old in good health. Some clones in this sample may be carry-over from other donors' samples.

This chain uses TRBV7-9 with TRBJ1-6, with unresolved D. Trimming removed 0 bases from V and 6 bases from J, with 6 bases in between. Germline CDR1 is SEHNR and CDR2 is FQNEAQ (reference sequence). The CDR3 is made up of 14 amino acids. The CDR3 DNA sequence: TGTGCCAGCAGCTTAGCGCTTACTAATTCACCCCTCCACTTT. Its protein product is CASSLALTNSPLHF.

The chain recombines TRBV5-8 with TRBJ1-1; perhaps TRBD1 as D (6 bases). The CDR3 length is 15 residues. V was pared by 4 bases and J by 3 bases, with 16 bases between. Per the germline V gene, CDR1 is SGHTS and CDR2 is YDEGEE. In nucleotides, the CDR3 is TGTGCCAGCAGCCACGGACAGTTTGAGGACACTGAAGCTTTCTTT. Its translation is CASSHGQFEDTEAFF.

This rearrangement joins TRBV6-1 to TRBJ1-3, with a possible D match to TRBD1 (5 bases). There are 14 residues in the CDR3. Per the germline V gene, CDR1 is MNHNS and CDR2 is SASEGT. The V and J ends lost 2 bases and 4 bases respectively, with 9 bases between them. CDR3 sequence (DNA): TGTGCCAGCAGTGAACAACGGGGGGGAAACACCATATATTTT. As protein: CASSEQRGGNTIYF.

The V gene is TRBV7-2, the J gene TRBJ2-7; TRBD2 agrees at 8 bases. Germline V gives CDR1 SGHTA, CDR2 FQGNSA. The trim removed 0 bases at V and 4 bases at J, leaving 11 bases unmatched. The CDR3 totals 17 residues. This CDR3 reads CASSLARLGRAEYEQYF. CDR3 in DNA: TGTGCCAGCAGCTTAGCCCGCCTCGGGAGGGCAGAATACGAGCAGTACTTC. The variable domain in full, with the rest retrieved from reference TRBV7-2 and TRBJ2-7, is GAGVSQSPSNKVTEKGKDVELRCDPISGHTALYWYRQSLGQGLEFLIYFQGNSAPDKSGLPSDRFSAERTGGSVSTLTIQRTQQEDSAVYLCASSLARLGRAEYEQYFGPGTRLTVT.

The chain combines TRBV7-3 with TRBJ2-3; unclear D gene. Trimming stripped 5 bases from V and 6 bases from J, with 15 bases between. This CDR3 contains 14 residues. CDR1 and CDR2 (germline): SGHTA, FQGTGA. CDR3 loop: CASSPNPRLDTQYF. CDR3 DNA: TGTGCCAGCAGCCCAAATCCCCGCCTCGATACGCAGTATTTT.

The rearrangement links TRBV19 to TRBJ2-3, with D possibly matching TRBD2 (5 bases). Germline V gene sequence: CDR1 LNHDA, CDR2 SQIVND (reference sequence). The CDR3 covers 14 residues. The V and J ends lost 6 bases and 1 base respectively, with 11 bases between them. The CDR3 sequence: CASRNGGGTDTQYF. The CDR3 DNA follows: TGTGCCAGTAGGAATGGAGGCGGCACAGATACGCAGTATTTT.

A note on this clone: Other DNA sequences of this sample code for an identical CDR3. The rearrangement joins TRBV29-1 to TRBJ1-1; 11 nucleotides match TRBD1. From germline, CDR1 is SQVTM and CDR2 ANQGSEA. The CDR3 totals 12 residues. With V trimmed by 6 bases and J by 4 bases, 1 base remained unmatched. The CDR3 DNA is TGCAGCGTCGGGACAGGGGGCACTGAAGCTTTCTTT. This encodes CSVGTGGTEAFF.

The chain carries TRBV28 and TRBJ1-5; TRBD1 aligns across 9 bases. Per the germline V gene, CDR1 is MDHEN and CDR2 is SYDVKM. Unmatched junction bases numbered 6, after V lost 3 bases and J lost 6 bases. This CDR3 comprises 15 residues. The DNA for the CDR3 is TGTGCCAGCAGTTTGAACAGGGGGCAGATTCAGCCCCAGCATTTT. Amino acids: CASSLNRGQIQPQHF.

V is TRBV4-3 and J is TRBJ2-4, with TRBD2 matching over 11 bases. There are 18 residues in the CDR3. Germline assignment: CDR1 LGHNA and CDR2 YSLEER. The ends lost 3 bases at V and 5 bases at J; junction bases unmatched: 12. Written as DNA, the CDR3 is TGCGCCAGCAGCCAGCGGCTAGCGGGAGGACCTAACGAAAACATTCAGTACTTC. Its translation: CASSQRLAGGPNENIQYF.